The 20 T cell receptor beta chains below all came from one sample that was sequenced in a study of cytomegalovirus exposure and HLA in healthy donors. Researchers ran the PCR with 60 Vbeta and 13 Jbeta primers. The data were produced by immunoSEQ multiplex PCR, yet TCRdb's version contains in-frame clones alone and is incomplete. Found here are 140,000 to 150,000 clones, 65% to 80% of them singletons; the top ten hold 1.5% to 2%. The specimen sequenced was PBMCs. These receptor sequences come from a woman aged 40-49 years in good health and CMV-seronegative.

The chain uses TRBV6-4 and TRBJ1-1, with D perhaps TRBD1 (6 bases). This CDR3 has 13 amino acids. From germline, CDR1 is MRHNA and CDR2 SNTAGT. The V gene lost 8 bases and the J gene lost 7 bases, with 17 bases spanning the gap. For the CDR3, the DNA is TGTGCCAGCCGATGGGATCAGGGGAGTGAAGCTTTCTTT. It yields the protein CASRWDQGSEAFF.

The CDR3 region has the DNA TGCGCCAGCAGCTTGGGTTGGGGGGGTAGCCAAGAGACCCAGTACTTC. Amino acid sequence: CASSLGWGGSQETQYF. J is TRBJ2-5 and V is TRBV5-1, with 7 nucleotides matching TRBD2. Losses at the gene ends were 0 bases for V and 1 base for J; bases not matched to a gene: 6. CDR3 length: 16 amino acids. Per germline, CDR1 SGHRS and CDR2 YFSETQ.

The CDR3: CASRYDRGFGQPQHF. The DNA of the CDR3 is TGTGCCAGCAGATACGACAGGGGATTCGGTCAGCCCCAGCATTTT. The J gene is TRBJ1-5, the V gene TRBV2, with TRBD1 matching over 8 bases. There are 15 residues in the CDR3. J lost 6 bases, V lost 6 bases, and 10 bases had no gene match. Germline V gene sequence: CDR1 SNHLY, CDR2 FYNNEI.

This chain joins TRBV27 and TRBJ2-7, with TRBD2 identical over 7 bases. Trimming removed 9 bases from V and 6 bases from J; junction bases left unmatched: 5. The V gene's germline CDR1 is MNHEY and CDR2 SMNVEV (reference sequence). The CDR3 loop spans 11 amino acids. The DNA for the CDR3 is TGTGCCAGTTGGGGGGGGGTCGAGCAGTACTTC. Its protein is CASWGGVEQYF.

Remarks on this clone: Germline is not matched at one junction end, which may reflect a read error. This rearrangement joins TRBV6-6 to TRBJ2-7, with 10 nucleotides matching TRBD2. The V gene's germline CDR1 is MNHNY and CDR2 SVGAGI (reference sequence). The CDR3 is 13 amino acids. The CDR3 here is CVSSSSGGYEQYF. In nucleotides, the CDR3 is TGTGTCAGCAGTTCTAGCGGGGGCTACGAGCAGTACTTC.

This clone was found a few times. This chain joins TRBV6-1 and TRBJ2-1; D is unresolved. Looked up from germline, CDR1 is MNHNS and CDR2 is SASEGT. The CDR3 extends over 13 amino acids. V lost 1 base and J lost 1, with 2 bases in between. The chain's CDR3 is CASSEVSYNEQFF. The CDR3 nucleotides read TGTGCCAGCAGTGAAGTATCCTACAATGAGCAGTTCTTC.

V and J are TRBV7-8 and TRBJ1-1, with 7 bases matching TRBD1. There are 13 residues in the CDR3. V was pared by 5 bases and J by 10 bases, with 10 bases of the junction left unmatched. CDR1 and CDR2 (germline): SGHVS, FQNEAQ. In DNA form, the CDR3 reads TGTGCCAGCAGCGACCGGACAGGCCAAGTAGCTTTCTTT. Its translation: CASSDRTGQVAFF.

The chain has TRBV5-4 and TRBJ2-7; 8 bases are a match to TRBD2. V trimming: 4 bases; J trimming: 6 bases; junction bases outside the gene matches: 6. Germline V gene sequence: CDR1 SGHNT, CDR2 YYREEE (reference sequence). The CDR3 extends over 13 amino acids. In DNA, the CDR3 is TGTGCCAGCAGCCCCCCGGGAGGGCGCGAGCAGTACTTC. Its translation is CASSPPGGREQYF.

This clone was counted only a few times. The chain carries TRBV5-6 and TRBJ1-5; maybe TRBD1 (6 bases). V was clipped by 1 base and J by 4 bases, with 18 bases between them. The CDR3 sequence is 17 residues long. Germline CDR1 and CDR2: SGHDT and YYEEEE. The CDR3 bases are TGTGCCAGCAGCTTGAGGATTGGGGAGGGGGAGAATCAGCCCCAGCATTTT. Its translation: CASSLRIGEGENQPQHF.

This chain links TRBV19 with TRBJ2-7; tentatively, D is TRBD2 (6 bases). V was pared by 6 bases and J by 0 bases, with 15 bases between. This CDR3 contains 15 residues. Germline V gives CDR1 LNHDA, CDR2 SQIVND (reference sequence). CDR3: CASRQGAGSSYEQYF. Here the CDR3 DNA reads TGTGCCAGTAGGCAAGGTGCGGGAAGCTCCTACGAGCAGTACTTC.

The V gene is TRBV10-3, the J gene TRBJ1-2, with D hard to call. Trimming left V 3 bases short and J 1 base short, with 9 bases between. The germline gives CDR1 ENHRY, CDR2 SYGVKD. The length of the CDR3 is 14 residues. The CDR3 is CAISDYGSNYGYTF. The DNA of the CDR3 is TGTGCCATCAGTGATTATGGCAGTAACTATGGCTACACCTTC.

The V and J genes are TRBV28 and TRBJ1-1; D remains ambiguous. The V and J ends lost 6 bases and 3 bases respectively, with 26 bases between them. Looked up from germline, CDR1 is MDHEN and CDR2 is SYDVKM. The CDR3 is made up of 18 amino acids. CDR3 amino acids: CASSSPAAAKSADTEAFF. The CDR3 nucleotides read TGTGCCAGCAGCTCTCCGGCGGCGGCAAAGTCGGCGGACACTGAAGCTTTCTTT.

The V and J genes are TRBV2 and TRBJ2-3; tentatively, D is TRBD2 (7 bases). This CDR3 region has 16 residues. Trimming took 4 bases from V and 5 from J, leaving 19 bases between them. Per germline, CDR1 SNHLY and CDR2 FYNNEI. The CDR3 DNA reads as TGTGCCAGCAGTGGGGCTAGCGGATCCAGGGGAGATACGCAGTATTTT. It specifies CASSGASGSRGDTQYF.

The genes are TRBV7-2 and TRBJ1-4; 7 bases fit TRBD1. The CDR3 sequence is 15 residues long. CDR1 is SGHTA and CDR2 is FQGNSA in the germline V gene. Trimming at V came to 5 bases and at J to 4 bases, leaving 7 bases not matched to a gene. The CDR3 DNA follows: TGTGCCAGCAGCCACTTCGGGACAGATAATGAAAAACTGTTTTTT. Protein product: CASSHFGTDNEKLFF. Together with reference TRBV7-2 and TRBJ1-4, the CDR3 gives the full variable domain: GAGVSQSPSNKVTEKGKDVELRCDPISGHTALYWYRQSLGQGLEFLIYFQGNSAPDKSGLPSDRFSAERTGGSVSTLTIQRTQQEDSAVYLCASSHFGTDNEKLFFGSGTQLSVL.

The rearrangement joins TRBV6-1 to TRBJ2-1; possibly TRBD1 for D (6 bases). Germline lookup yields CDR1 MNHNS and CDR2 SASEGT. The CDR3 runs to 17 residues. V shed 1 base and J shed 4 bases, with 17 bases lying between them. The CDR3 reads CASSEEKFRTAYNEQFF. The CDR3 nucleotides read TGTGCCAGCAGTGAAGAGAAGTTCCGGACAGCGTACAATGAGCAGTTCTTC.

V usage is TRBV10-2 and J usage is TRBJ1-2; maybe TRBD1 (6 bases). The V gene's germline CDR1 is WSHSY and CDR2 SAAADI. The V gene lost 6 bases and the J gene lost 5 bases, with 16 bases spanning the gap. The CDR3 runs 14 residues. CDR3 DNA: TGCGCCAGCAGGGAACTAGGACAGCAGTATGGCTACACCTTC. Translation: CASRELGQQYGYTF.

This clone was counted a single time. The V call is TRBV6-1, the J call TRBJ2-1, with TRBD2 matching 10 bases. The V segment lost 7 bases and the J segment 9 bases; nucleotides outside the gene matches: 12. Germline V gene sequence: CDR1 MNHNS, CDR2 SASEGT. This CDR3 is built from 15 residues. This chain's CDR3 is CASTPGLARGGEQFF. Written as DNA, the CDR3 is TGTGCCAGCACTCCGGGACTAGCGAGGGGGGGTGAGCAGTTCTTC.

The J gene is TRBJ1-5, the V gene TRBV4-1; D is undetermined. V was cut by 0 bases and J by 1 base, with 10 bases left in between. The CDR3 extends over 16 amino acids. Germline-derived CDR1 and CDR2 are MGHRA and YSYEKL. CDR3 sequence: CASSQEEAASNQPQHF. CDR3 bases: TGCGCCAGCAGCCAAGAGGAGGCGGCGAGCAATCAGCCCCAGCATTTT.

V gene TRBV2 combines with J gene TRBJ2-3; D is undetermined. CDR1 and CDR2 from the germline V gene are SNHLY and FYNNEI. V lost 1 base and J lost 5, with 10 bases in between. The CDR3 consists of 14 residues. The CDR3 DNA reads TGTGCCAGCAGTGAAGGCCAGAGACTAGATACGCAGTATTTT. Amino acids: CASSEGQRLDTQYF.

With respect to this clone: The junction shows a germline mismatch at one end, possibly a read error. DNA for the CDR3: TGTGCCAGTAGCAATACAAACACCGGGAAGCTGTTTTTT. Translating it yields CASSNTNTGKLFF. The chain employs TRBV19 and TRBJ2-2; possible D gene TRBD2, 5 bases. Germline assignment: CDR1 LNHDA and CDR2 SQIVND (reference sequence). This CDR3 is built from 13 residues.